This T cell receptor beta chain was obtained from a study of cytomegalovirus exposure and HLA in healthy donors. Whole-study context: As released early, the data held about 85 million unique TCRs from HLA-typed donors.

The PCR was carried out with 60 Vbeta primers and 13 Jbeta primers. This table comes from immunoSEQ multiplex PCR, and its TCRdb copy is limited to in-frame clones, with some not included. The table lists about 130,000 clones. The CDR3 sequence is 14 residues long. Trimming left V 0 bases short and J 5 bases short, with 12 bases between. From germline, CDR1 is SGHRS and CDR2 YFSETQ. Every donor was a healthy person donating bone marrow. With regard to this clone: As yet, its antigen is unknown.

Notes on the study in general: Donors were assumed by presence/absence analyses to have roughly uniform sequencing depth. Productive rates of about 90% or about 30% were seen for most TCR beta V segments in an earlier analysis.

The V call is TRBV5-1, the J call TRBJ2-7; D is perhaps TRBD2 (6 bases). The clonotype comes from a man aged 25-40 years in good health and CMV-seronegative. The sequencing sample was made of PBMCs. CDR3 nucleotides: TGCGCCAGCAGCTTGGTTGGAGGGAAGCACGAGCAGTACTTC. It yields the protein CASSLVGGKHEQYF.